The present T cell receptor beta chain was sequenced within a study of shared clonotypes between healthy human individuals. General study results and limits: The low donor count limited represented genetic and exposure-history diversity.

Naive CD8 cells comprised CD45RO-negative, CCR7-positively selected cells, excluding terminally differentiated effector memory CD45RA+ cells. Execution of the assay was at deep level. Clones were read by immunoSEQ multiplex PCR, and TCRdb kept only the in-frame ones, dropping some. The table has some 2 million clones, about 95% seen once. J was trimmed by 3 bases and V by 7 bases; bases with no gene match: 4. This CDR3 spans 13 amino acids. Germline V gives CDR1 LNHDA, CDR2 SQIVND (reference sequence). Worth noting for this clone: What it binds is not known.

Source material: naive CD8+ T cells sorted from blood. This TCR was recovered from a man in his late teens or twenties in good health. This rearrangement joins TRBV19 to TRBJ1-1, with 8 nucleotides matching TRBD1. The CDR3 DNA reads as TGTGCCAGTATCAGGGGGCTCGACACTGAAGCTTTCTTT. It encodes CASIRGLDTEAFF.